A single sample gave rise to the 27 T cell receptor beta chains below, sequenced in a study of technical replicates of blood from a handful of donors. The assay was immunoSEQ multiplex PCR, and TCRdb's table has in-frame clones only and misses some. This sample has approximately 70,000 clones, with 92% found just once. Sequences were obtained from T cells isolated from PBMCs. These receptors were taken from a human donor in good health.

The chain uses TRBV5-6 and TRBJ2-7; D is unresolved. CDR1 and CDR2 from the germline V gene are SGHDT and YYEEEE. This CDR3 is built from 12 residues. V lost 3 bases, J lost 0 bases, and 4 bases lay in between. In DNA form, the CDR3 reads TGTGCCAGCAGCTACAGCTCCTACGAGCAGTACTTC. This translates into CASSYSSYEQYF.

Here the CDR3 reads CASSIPPTLVNQPQHF. The CDR3 nucleotides are TGTGCCAGTAGTATTCCACCTACACTAGTCAATCAGCCCCAGCATTTT. This sequence joins TRBV19 and TRBJ1-5; D is unresolved. CDR3 size: 16 residues. V shed 3 bases and J shed 3 bases, with 15 bases lying between them. Germline V gives CDR1 LNHDA, CDR2 SQIVND (reference sequence).

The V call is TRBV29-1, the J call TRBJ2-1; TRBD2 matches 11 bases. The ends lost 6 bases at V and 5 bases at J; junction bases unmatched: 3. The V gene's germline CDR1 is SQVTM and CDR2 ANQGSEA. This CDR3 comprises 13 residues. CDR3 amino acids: CSVGTSGNNEQFF. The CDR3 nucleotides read TGCAGCGTGGGGACTAGCGGAAACAATGAGCAGTTCTTC.

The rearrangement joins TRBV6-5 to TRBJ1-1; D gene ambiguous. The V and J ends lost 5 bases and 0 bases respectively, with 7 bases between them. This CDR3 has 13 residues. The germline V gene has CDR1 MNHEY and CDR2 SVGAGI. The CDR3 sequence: CASSIPMNTEAFF. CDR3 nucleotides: TGTGCCAGCAGTATCCCCATGAACACTGAAGCTTTCTTT.

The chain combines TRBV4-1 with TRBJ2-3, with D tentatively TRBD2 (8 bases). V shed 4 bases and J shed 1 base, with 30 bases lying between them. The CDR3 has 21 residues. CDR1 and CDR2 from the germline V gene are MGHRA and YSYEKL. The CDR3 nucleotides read TGCGCCAGCAGCCGAACTGGGGGGACAGCTTATAGCGGGATCGGCACAGATACGCAGTATTTT. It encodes CASSRTGGTAYSGIGTDTQYF.

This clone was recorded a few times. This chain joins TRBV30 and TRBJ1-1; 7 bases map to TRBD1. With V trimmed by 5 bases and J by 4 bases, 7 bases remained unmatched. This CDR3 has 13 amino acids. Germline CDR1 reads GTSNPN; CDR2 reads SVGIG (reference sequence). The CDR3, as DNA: TGTGCCTGGGTGGGGACAGCAGGCACTGAAGCTTTCTTT. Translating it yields CAWVGTAGTEAFF.

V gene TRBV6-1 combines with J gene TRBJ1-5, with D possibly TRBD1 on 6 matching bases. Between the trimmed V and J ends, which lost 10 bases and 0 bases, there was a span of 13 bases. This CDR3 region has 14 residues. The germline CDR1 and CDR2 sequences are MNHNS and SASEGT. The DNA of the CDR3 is TGTGCCATAGGACAGCCGTATAGCAATCAGCCCCAGCATTTT. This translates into CAIGQPYSNQPQHF.

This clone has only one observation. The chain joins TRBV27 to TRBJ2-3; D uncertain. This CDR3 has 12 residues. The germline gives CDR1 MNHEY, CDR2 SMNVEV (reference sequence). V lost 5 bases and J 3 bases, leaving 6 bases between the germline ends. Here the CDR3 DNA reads TGTGCCAGCAGTCAGCGTACAGATACGCAGTATTTT. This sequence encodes CASSQRTDTQYF.

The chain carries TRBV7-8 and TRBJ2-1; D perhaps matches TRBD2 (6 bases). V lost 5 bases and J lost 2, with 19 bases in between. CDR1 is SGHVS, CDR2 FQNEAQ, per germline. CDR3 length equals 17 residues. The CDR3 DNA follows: TGTGCCAGCAGCCCTCTCCTTAGCGGAGAGCCCTACAATGAGCAGTTCTTC. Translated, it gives CASSPLLSGEPYNEQFF.

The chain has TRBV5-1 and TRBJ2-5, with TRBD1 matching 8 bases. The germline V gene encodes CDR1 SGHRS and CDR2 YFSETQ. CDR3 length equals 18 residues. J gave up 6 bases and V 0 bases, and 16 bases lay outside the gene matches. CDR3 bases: TGCGCCAGCAGCTTGGCCGGCAATCCAGGGGGCAGTCGGAAGACCCAGTACTTC. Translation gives CASSLAGNPGGSRKTQYF.

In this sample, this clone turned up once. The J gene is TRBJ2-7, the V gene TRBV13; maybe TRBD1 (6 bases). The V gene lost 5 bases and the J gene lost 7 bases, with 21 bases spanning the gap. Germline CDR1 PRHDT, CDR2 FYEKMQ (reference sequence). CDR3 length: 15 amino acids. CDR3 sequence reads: CASSALRGIRWEQYF. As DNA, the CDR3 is TGTGCCAGCAGCGCCCTAAGGGGGATCAGGTGGGAGCAGTACTTC.

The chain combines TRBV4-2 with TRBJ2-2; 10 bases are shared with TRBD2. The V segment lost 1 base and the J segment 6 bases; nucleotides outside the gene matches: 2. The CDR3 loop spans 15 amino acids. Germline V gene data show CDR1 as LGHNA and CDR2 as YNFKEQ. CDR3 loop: CASSQALAGAGELFF. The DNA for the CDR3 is TGTGCCAGCAGCCAAGCCCTAGCGGGAGCCGGGGAGCTGTTTTTT.

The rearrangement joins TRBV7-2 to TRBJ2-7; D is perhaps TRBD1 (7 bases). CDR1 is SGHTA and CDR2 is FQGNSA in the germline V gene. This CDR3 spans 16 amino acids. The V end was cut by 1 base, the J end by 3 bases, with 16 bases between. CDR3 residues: CASSLESAGQIYEQYF. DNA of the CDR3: TGTGCCAGCAGCTTAGAATCCGCGGGACAGATCTACGAGCAGTACTTC.

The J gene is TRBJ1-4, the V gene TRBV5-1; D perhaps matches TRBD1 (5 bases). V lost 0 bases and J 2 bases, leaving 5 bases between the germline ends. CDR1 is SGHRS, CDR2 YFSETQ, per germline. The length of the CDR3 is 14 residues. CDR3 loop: CASSLAGTNEKLFF. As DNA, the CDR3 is TGCGCCAGCAGCTTGGCAGGGACTAATGAAAAACTGTTTTTT.

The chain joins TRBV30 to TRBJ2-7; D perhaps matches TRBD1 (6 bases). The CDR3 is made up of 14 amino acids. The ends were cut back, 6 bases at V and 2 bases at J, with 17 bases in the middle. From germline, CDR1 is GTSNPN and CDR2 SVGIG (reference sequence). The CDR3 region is CACGKDSLTYEQYF. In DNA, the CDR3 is TGTGCCTGCGGGAAGGACAGCCTTACCTACGAGCAGTACTTC.

CDR3 protein: CASMGRSYNEQFF. As DNA, the CDR3 is TGTGCCAGCATGGGGCGGAGCTACAATGAGCAGTTCTTC. The chain recombines TRBV28 with TRBJ2-1, with D possibly being TRBD1 (5 bases). Germline V gene lookup returns CDR1 MDHEN and CDR2 SYDVKM. The CDR3 is 13 amino acids. Between the trimmed V and J ends, which lost 7 bases and 3 bases, there was a span of 10 bases.

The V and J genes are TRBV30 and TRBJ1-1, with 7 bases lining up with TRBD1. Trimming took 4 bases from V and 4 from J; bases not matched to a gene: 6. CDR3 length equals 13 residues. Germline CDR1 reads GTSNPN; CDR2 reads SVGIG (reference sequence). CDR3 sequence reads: CAWTEGQITEAFF. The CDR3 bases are TGTGCCTGGACCGAGGGACAGATCACTGAAGCTTTCTTT.

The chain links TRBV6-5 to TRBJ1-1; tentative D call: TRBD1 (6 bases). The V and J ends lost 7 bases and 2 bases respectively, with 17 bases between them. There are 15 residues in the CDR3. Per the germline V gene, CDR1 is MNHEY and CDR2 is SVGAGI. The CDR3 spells CASNLRGGLNTEAFF. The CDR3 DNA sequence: TGTGCCAGCAACCTCCGCGGGGGGCTTAACACTGAAGCTTTCTTT.

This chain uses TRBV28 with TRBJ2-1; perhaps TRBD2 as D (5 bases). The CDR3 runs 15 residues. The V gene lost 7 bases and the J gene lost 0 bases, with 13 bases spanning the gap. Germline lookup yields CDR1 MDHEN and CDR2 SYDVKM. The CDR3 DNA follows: TGTGCCAGCAACCTTCTAGCCTCCTCCTACAATGAGCAGTTCTTC. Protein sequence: CASNLLASSYNEQFF.

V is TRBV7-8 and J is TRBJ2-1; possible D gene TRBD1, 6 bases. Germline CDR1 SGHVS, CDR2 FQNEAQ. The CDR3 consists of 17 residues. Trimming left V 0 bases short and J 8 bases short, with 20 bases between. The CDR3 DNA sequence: TGTGCCAGCAGCTTAGCGATCAGGGGATCTCCTGAGGATGAGCAGTTCTTC. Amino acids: CASSLAIRGSPEDEQFF.

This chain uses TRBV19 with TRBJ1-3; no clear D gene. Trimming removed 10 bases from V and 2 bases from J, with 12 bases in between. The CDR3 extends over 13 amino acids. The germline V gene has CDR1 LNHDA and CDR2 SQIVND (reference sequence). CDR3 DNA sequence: TGTGCCACCTCGGGATTCGCTGGAAACACCATATATTTT. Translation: CATSGFAGNTIYF.

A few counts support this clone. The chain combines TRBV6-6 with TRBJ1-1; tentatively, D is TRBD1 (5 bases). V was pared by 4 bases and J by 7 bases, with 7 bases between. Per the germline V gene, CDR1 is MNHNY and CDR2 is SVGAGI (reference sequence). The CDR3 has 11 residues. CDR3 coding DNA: TGTGCCAGCAGTTGGGGGGTTGAAGCTTTCTTT. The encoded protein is CASSWGVEAFF.

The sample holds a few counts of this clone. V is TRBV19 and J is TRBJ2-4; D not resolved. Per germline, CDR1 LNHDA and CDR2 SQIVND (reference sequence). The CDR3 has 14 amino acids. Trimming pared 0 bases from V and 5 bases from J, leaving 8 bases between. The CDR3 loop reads CASSIEGGENIQYF. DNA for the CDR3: TGTGCCAGTAGTATAGAGGGTGGAGAAAACATTCAGTACTTC.

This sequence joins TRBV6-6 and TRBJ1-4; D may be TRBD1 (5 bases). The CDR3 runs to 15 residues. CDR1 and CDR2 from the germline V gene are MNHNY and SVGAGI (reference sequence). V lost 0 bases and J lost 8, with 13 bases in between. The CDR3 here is CASSYSPGGAEKLFF. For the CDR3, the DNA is TGTGCCAGCAGTTACTCCCCAGGAGGGGCCGAAAAACTGTTTTTT.

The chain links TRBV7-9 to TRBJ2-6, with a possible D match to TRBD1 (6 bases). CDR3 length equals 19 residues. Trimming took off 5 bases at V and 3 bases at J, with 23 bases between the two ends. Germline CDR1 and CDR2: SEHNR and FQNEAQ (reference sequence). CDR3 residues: CASSPGPGEGPNGANVLTF. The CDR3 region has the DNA TGTGCCAGCAGCCCCGGCCCAGGGGAAGGGCCTAATGGGGCCAACGTCCTGACTTTC.

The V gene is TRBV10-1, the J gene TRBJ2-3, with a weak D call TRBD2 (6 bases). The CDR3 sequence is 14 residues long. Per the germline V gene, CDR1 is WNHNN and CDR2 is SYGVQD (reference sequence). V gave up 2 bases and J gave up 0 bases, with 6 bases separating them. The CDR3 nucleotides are TGCGCCAGCAGTGAGGGACTAAGCACAGATACGCAGTATTTT. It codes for CASSEGLSTDTQYF.

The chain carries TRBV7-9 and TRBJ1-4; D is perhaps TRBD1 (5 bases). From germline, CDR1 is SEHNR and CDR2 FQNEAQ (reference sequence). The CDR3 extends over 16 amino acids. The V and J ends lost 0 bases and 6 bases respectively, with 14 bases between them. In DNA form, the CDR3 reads TGTGCCAGCAGCTTAGCCCCTCGTCGGGGGGATGAAAAACTGTTTTTT. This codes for CASSLAPRRGDEKLFF.